This T cell receptor (beta chain) appears in the sequencing data of a study of shared clonotypes between healthy human individuals. Some clones are missing from TCRdb's copy, which holds only in-frame ones; the method was immunoSEQ multiplex PCR. Among approximately 2.1 million clones listed, over 85% were seen once. The V gene's germline CDR1 is GTSNPN and CDR2 SVGIG (reference sequence). This CDR3 comprises 17 residues. The V gene lost 0 bases and the J gene lost 0 bases, with 12 bases spanning the gap. V usage is TRBV30 and J usage is TRBJ1-6; no definite D call. The sequence came from a man younger than 35 in good health. Some clones in this sample may be carry-over from other donors' samples. The sequencing input was naive CD4+ T cells from PBMCs. Documented subset: CD45RA+ positively selected. CDR3 amino acids: CAWSVRLGGSYNSPLHF. CDR3 nucleotide sequence: TGTGCCTGGAGTGTACGTCTTGGAGGCTCCTATAATTCACCCCTCCACTTT.